One T cell receptor (beta chain) is described in this entry. The specificity of this receptor is unknown. It has no much larger one-base neighbor in the sample; base qualities were not kept. The cohort was made up of roughly 670 healthy bone marrow donors. Cohort members were all nominally healthy when sampled, although unrecorded immune exposures were likely present. The donor tested CMV seropositive and was one of the 289 seropositive cohort members. Every donor gave a peripheral blood sample, and the peripheral blood mononuclear cells from that sample were used for TCR beta sequencing. The Qiagen DNeasy Blood Extraction Kit was used to extract genomic DNA from the blood cell samples. This entry is derived from a study of cytomegalovirus exposure and HLA in healthy donors (dated by TCRdb to about 2017). Concerning the study at large: An earlier analysis of 550 to 700 of the donors reported more than 250 Gb of sequence data and roughly 110 million unique TCR beta sequences from around 200 million T cells. Both class I and class II loci were covered by HLA typing, at four-digit resolution. An early release that covered roughly 600 HLA-typed donors contained about 300 gigabases of sequencing data and tens of millions of unique TCR sequences. The number of typed donors differed by locus: roughly 629-640 for A, B, C, DRB1 and DQB1; 522 for DQA1; over 600 for DPA1; and roughly 470 for DPB1. Among the roughly 380 genotyped donors, more than 70% belonged to the genetic ancestry cluster associated with self-reported Caucasian donors. In addition to the first cohort of approximately 650 subjects, a separate validation cohort of approximately 120 different subjects was used. Donor age, sex, ethnicity and CMV serostatus were compiled together with the repertoire data. On average, around 230,000 unique TCR beta nucleotide sequences were sequenced per donor among fewer than 500 genotyped donors of the cohort, with 15% to 20% of those sequences being non-productive. The later analysis used no new phenotypic data to find candidate immune exposures, relying instead on TCR beta sequences and their occurrence across donors. Using immunosequencing, the study profiled T cell repertoires from 640 or so subjects and related those repertoires to cytomegalovirus serostatus. The aim of the study was to test whether cataloging public T cell receptors could identify signatures of past pathogen exposure. Every discovery cohort repertoire had been produced on one sequencing platform. To study patterns of TCR occurrence, a later analysis re-analyzed previously published TCR beta repertoires from around 670 donors and added high-resolution HLA genotyping. Because of strong linkage in the cohort, 4 to 6 DR-DQ haplotypes were treated as single units for association and clustering. Genome-wide SNP genotypes for about 55% of the 666 donors were used in a later genetic analysis, which treated that subset as a discovery cohort. The study combined high-throughput TCR immunosequencing, statistical association of individual TCRs with disease status, and machine learning to predict cytomegalovirus infection status. An earlier analysis of some 500 of the donors applied high-throughput TCR beta sequencing to assess whether each TCR beta V gene segment acted as functional or pseudogenic.

Broader findings and caveats from the paper: In a later analysis, several top co-occurrence clusters were reported to appear linked to parvovirus B19, influenza, CMV and Epstein-Barr virus. Presence/absence analyses assumed roughly uniform sequencing depth across donors, an assumption that may not hold. In vitro tests confirmed that a few of the cytomegalovirus-associated TCR beta chains recognize cytomegalovirus antigens. In an earlier analysis of approximately 590 of the donors, most TCR beta V segments were observed in productive rearrangements about 90% or about 30% of the time, broadly matching IMGT annotations. The earlier analysis of about 600 of the donors excluded some 15 rarely observed V segments, including chromosome 9 orphons, because counts were too low. Cytomegalovirus status was reported to be diagnosed by the classifier with high specificity and sensitivity in both the original and validation cohorts. In a later analysis, the rate of TCR association differed among HLA loci, with DRB1 alleles having the most associated TCRs and HLA-C alleles having the fewest. In a later analysis, 16,951 TCR beta sequences were associated with specific HLA alleles at a false discovery rate of 0.05. According to a later genetic analysis, donors in an Asian-associated ancestry cluster had fewer N-insertions in productive TCRs than the approximately 670-donor mean. In the study, around 160 TCR beta chains were listed as associated with cytomegalovirus. Correlated functional status among segregating V segments might be attributable to linkage disequilibrium, but an unknown experimental factor could not be ruled out. In a later analysis, most CMV-associated TCR beta chains were found to appear HLA-restricted, with HLA associations seemingly driven largely by CMV exposure. Assigning TCR associations to individual alleles was difficult when HLA alleles, especially DR and DQ, strongly co-occurred. HLA typing was unavailable for some donors at each locus, so association tests used only the typed subset. A cluster of highly shared sequence variants was judged likely to represent a technical artifact of the sequencing pipeline. Most TCR sequences were seen in very few donors, while some public TCRs were found in many individuals. An association between a missense DCLRE1C variant and V-gene and J-gene trimming of TCR beta chains was found in a later genetic analysis and replicated in an independent cohort. The authors suggested that the approach could potentially be generalized to other disease states and immunological phenotypes. The cohort was sequenced for TCR beta chains only, and without alpha or paired-chain data the features that could be detected were limited. A later analysis found that HLA-associated TCR beta chains were more clonally expanded and had lower generation probabilities than equally common non-associated chains. A further reported finding was that TCR beta sequences accurately predicted the HLA-A and HLA-B alleles for most subjects in the first cohort. For the cohort, immune exposure information was limited to CMV serostatus.

The library was produced with the immunoSEQ multiplex PCR assay. A mixture of 60 forward primers for TCR Vbeta segments and 13 reverse primers for TCR Jbeta segments was used in the multiplex PCR. Amplification of the CDR3 region of rearranged TCR beta genes was performed with a multiplex PCR assay on genomic DNA. The Illumina HiSeq System was used to sequence the amplified TCR beta libraries as 87-base-pair reads. The paper's processing steps were these. A later analysis counted approximately 74 million unique TCR beta chains across the 550 to 800 repertoires, and roughly 11 million of these chains were shared by at least two donors. Raw reads were error-corrected and collapsed into unique sequences with a nearest-neighbor algorithm that merged closely related sequences to remove PCR and sequencing errors. CDR3 sequences were aligned to IMGT reference sequences to assign V, D and J gene segments. For a sequence to be retained, at least a six-nucleotide match to both a V gene segment and a J gene segment was required. A rearrangement counted as productive if the CDR3 had no stop codons and remained in frame with V and J, and every other rearrangement counted as non-productive. CDR3 was defined according to IMGT convention as the region running from the second conserved V-encoded cysteine to the conserved J-encoded phenylalanine. The earlier analysis of some 540 of the donors excluded any sequence lacking an unambiguous match to a single V gene segment. In an earlier analysis of more than 500 of the donors, a V segment was called functional when productive rearrangements were above 56.7%, and segregating when the standard deviation between donors exceeded 5%. A statistical classification framework was built for diagnosing cytomegalovirus status from the catalog of TCR beta chain sequences. In a later analysis, TCR nucleotide sequences were compared against IMGT/GENE-DB human TR gene sequences so that V and J genes could be assigned. In a later analysis, CDR3 sequences and most-parsimonious VDJ recombination scenarios were assigned using the TCRdist pipeline. In a later analysis, each TCR beta chain was defined by its CDR3 amino acid sequence together with its V-gene family, and reads without a unique V-gene family were excluded. A later analysis removed 592 highly shared, low-generation-probability nucleotide sequences to deal with suspected cross-contamination and a sequencing artifact. A later analysis calculated a clonal expansion index for each public chain from normalized within-repertoire ranks of inferred template counts. A later analysis computed generation probabilities with a VDJ recombination model fitted to out-of-frame rearrangements, and checked the results against IGoR. In a later analysis, TCR-TCR, TCR-HLA and TCR-CMV co-occurrence was scored with hypergeometric tests, and a repertoire-size bias correction was applied to TCR pairs. To estimate false discovery rates, a later analysis permuted the HLA or CMV assignments 20 times. In a later analysis, co-occurring TCRs were grouped using DBSCAN, and TCRdist sequence similarity was added for clustering within HLA-allele-positive subsets. Repertoires with fewer than 30,000 or more than 120,000 public chains, plus five repertoires with anomalous nucleotide sharing, were excluded from co-occurrence clustering. TCRdb re-hosts the immuneACCESS table, in-frame sequences only. Its copies lack some clones; in the studies checked, an unresolved V gene accounts for under half of them, and the cause for the rest is not known. That table supplies the V and J calls and clone size; D and trimming were determined from the DNA. For this sample the table gives under 200,000 clones, of which roughly two thirds were detected only once. The ten largest clones capture 4% to 5.5% of the sample.

The receptor's source is a woman aged 18-29 years in good health and CMV-seropositive. Sequenced sample: PBMCs.

The CDR3 loop reads CASSSGQNNSPLHF. The sequenced DNA is TGTGCCAGCAGTTCAGGACAGAATAATTCACCCCTCCACTTT. The rearrangement joined TRBV7-3 to TRBJ1-6; TRBD1 is a weak D gene call, 6 bases matching. As encoded in the germline V gene, CDR1 is SGHTA while CDR2 is FQGTGA. Trimming costs V 6 bases and J 5 bases, and their ends lie 11 bases apart. The CDR3, cysteine through phenylalanine, is 14 amino acids long. Just CDR3 DNA is preserved here, 42 bases in frame from base 1.